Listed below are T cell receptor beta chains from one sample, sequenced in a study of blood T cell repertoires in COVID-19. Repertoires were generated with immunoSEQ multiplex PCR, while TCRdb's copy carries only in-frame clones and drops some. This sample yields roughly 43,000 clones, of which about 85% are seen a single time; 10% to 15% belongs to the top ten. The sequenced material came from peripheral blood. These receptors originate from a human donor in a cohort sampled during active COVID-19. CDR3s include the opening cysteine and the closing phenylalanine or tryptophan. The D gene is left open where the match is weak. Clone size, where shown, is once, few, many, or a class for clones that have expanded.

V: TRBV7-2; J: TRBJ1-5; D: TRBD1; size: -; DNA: TGTGCCAGCAGCCCCGACAGGGGAGGGAATCAGCCCCAGCATTTT; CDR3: CASSPDRGGNQPQHF
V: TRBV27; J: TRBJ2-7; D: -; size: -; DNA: TGTGCCAGCAGTTTAAAGGGGCCCTACGAGCAGTACTTC; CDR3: CASSLKGPYEQYF
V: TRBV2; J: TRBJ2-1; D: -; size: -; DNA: TGTGCCAGCAGCGCCGGACTATTCAATGAGCAGTTCTTC; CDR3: CASSAGLFNEQFF
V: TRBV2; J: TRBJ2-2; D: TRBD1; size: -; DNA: TGTGCCAGCAGTACGGACAGGGGGCGGAACACCGGGGAGCTGTTTTTT; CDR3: CASSTDRGRNTGELFF
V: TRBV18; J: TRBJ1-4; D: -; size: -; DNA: TGTGCCAGCTCACCACCGGGGACACGGGTTGGTGAAAAACTGTTTTTT; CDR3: CASSPPGTRVGEKLFF
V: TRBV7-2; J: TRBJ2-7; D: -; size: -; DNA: TGTGCCAGCAGCTTAGGAGGGGGGGATTGGGAGCAGTACTTC; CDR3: CASSLGGGDWEQYF
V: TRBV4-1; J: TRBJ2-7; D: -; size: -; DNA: TGCGCCAGCAGCCTTACCACTTCGGGGGGCAACTACGAGCAGTACTTC; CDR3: CASSLTTSGGNYEQYF
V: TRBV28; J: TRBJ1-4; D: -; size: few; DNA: TGTGCCAGCAGTTTAGCGGGGCTGGGAACTAATGAAAAACTGTTTTTT; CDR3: CASSLAGLGTNEKLFF
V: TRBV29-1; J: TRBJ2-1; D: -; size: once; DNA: TGCAGCGGGGGGGAGAGTGAGCAGTTCTTC; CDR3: CSGGESEQFF
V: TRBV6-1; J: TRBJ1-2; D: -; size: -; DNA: TGTGCCAGCAGTGATCTCAGGGGAGGCTACACCTTC; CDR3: CASSDLRGGYTF
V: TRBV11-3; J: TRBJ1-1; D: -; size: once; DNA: TGTGCCAGCAGCTTGTCAGGGTTCACTGAAGCTTTCTTT; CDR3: CASSLSGFTEAFF
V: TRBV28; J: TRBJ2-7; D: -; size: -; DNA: TGTGCCAGCAGTTTGGCTCAGTTCTACGAGCAGTACTTC; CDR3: CASSLAQFYEQYF
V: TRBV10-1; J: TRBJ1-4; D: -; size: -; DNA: TGCGCCAGCAGTGGACAGTCTAATGAAAAACTGTTTTTT; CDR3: CASSGQSNEKLFF
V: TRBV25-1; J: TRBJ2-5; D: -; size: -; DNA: TGTGCCAGCAGTGCAAACCAAGAGACCCAGTACTTC; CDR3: CASSANQETQYF
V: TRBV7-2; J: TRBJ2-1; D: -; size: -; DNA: TGTGCCAGCAGCTTATGGAGAGGGGGGGCGAACAATGAGCAGTTCTTC; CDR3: CASSLWRGGANNEQFF
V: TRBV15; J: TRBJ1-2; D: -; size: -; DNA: TGTGCCACCAGCAGAGATACTAACTATGGCTACACCTTC; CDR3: CATSRDTNYGYTF
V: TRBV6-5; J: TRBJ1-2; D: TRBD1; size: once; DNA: TGTGCCAGCAGTTTCGGACAGGGGCTACCTGGCTACACCTTC; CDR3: CASSFGQGLPGYTF
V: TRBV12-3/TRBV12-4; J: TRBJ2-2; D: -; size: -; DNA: TGTGCCAGCAGCTCAGTGAACACCGGGGAGCTGTTTTTT; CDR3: CASSSVNTGELFF
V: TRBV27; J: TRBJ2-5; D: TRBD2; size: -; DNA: TGTGCCAGCAGTCCCGGTGGGAGGGTCGGGGAGACCCAGTACTTC; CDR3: CASSPGGRVGETQYF
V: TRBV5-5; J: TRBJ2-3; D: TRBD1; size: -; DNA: TGTGCCAGCAGCCGACGCGGACAGGGGGGCACAGATACGCAGTATTTT; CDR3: CASSRRGQGGTDTQYF
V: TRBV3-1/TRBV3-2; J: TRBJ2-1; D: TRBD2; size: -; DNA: TGTGCCAGCAGCCAAGGATGGCGGTTGCGGGGGGGCAATGAGCAGTTCTTC; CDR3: CASSQGWRLRGGNEQFF
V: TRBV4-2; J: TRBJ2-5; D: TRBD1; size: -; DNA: TGTGCCAGCAGCCAATTGACAGGGGGCAGACAAGAGACCCAGTACTTC; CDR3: CASSQLTGGRQETQYF
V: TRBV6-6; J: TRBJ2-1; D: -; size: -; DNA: TGTGCCAGCAAACCCCCCGGGTACAATGAGCAGTTCTTC; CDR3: CASKPPGYNEQFF
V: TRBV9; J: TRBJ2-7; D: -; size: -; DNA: TGTGCCAGCAGCGTCAAATATAGCTCCTACGAGCAGTACTTC; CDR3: CASSVKYSSYEQYF
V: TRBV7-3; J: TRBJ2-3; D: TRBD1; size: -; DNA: TGTGCCAGCAGCTTAACGTTACAGGGGACAGATACGCAGTATTTT; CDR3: CASSLTLQGTDTQYF
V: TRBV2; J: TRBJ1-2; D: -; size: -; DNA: TGTGCCAGCAGTGAAGCAGGGGGAGGGGGGGGCTACACCTTC; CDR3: CASSEAGGGGGYTF
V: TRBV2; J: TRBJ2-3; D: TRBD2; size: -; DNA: TGTGCCAGCAGGGCAGGACTAGCGGGCACAGATACGCAGTATTTT; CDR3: CASRAGLAGTDTQYF
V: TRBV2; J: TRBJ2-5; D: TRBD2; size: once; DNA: TGTGCCAGGGCGGGGACTAGGGCTAGCGGGGAGACCCAGTACTTC; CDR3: CARAGTRASGETQYF
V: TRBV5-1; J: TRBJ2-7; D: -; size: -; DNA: TGCGCCAGCAGCCCTGGACAGAACTTCGGCTACGAGCAGTACTTC; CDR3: CASSPGQNFGYEQYF
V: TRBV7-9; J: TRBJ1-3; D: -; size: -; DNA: TGTGCCAGCAGCTTAGACGGGAGGTTTGGAAACACCATATATTTT; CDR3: CASSLDGRFGNTIYF
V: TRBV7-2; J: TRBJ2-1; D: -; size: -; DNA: TGTGCCAGCACCCCAGGGGTACGGGGCAATGAGCAGTTCTTC; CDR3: CASTPGVRGNEQFF
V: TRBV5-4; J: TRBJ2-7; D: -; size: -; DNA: TGTGCCAGCAGCTTGGCCGGGGGAAGGACGGACGAGCAGTACTTC; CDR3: CASSLAGGRTDEQYF
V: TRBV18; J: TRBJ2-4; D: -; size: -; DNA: TGTGCCAGCTCACGATCAGGGAAACAAAACATTCAGTACTTC; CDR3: CASSRSGKQNIQYF
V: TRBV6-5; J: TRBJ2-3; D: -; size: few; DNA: TGTGCCAGCAGTCAATGGGGGCAGGGGACAGATACGCAGTATTTT; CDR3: CASSQWGQGTDTQYF
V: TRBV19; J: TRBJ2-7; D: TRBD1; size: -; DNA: TGTGCCAGTAGTGTCGACAGGGGGCGCGAGCAGTACTTC; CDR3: CASSVDRGREQYF
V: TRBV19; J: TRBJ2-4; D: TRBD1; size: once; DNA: TGTGCCAGTAGTATAGCAGGGACAGGGGTGGGAAACATTCAGTACTTC; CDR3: CASSIAGTGVGNIQYF
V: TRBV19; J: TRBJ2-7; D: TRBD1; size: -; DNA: TGTGCCAGTAGCGACATTCAGTGGACAGGGGACTACGAGCAGTACTTC; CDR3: CASSDIQWTGDYEQYF
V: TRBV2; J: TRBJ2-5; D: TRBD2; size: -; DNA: TGTGCCAGCTCGGGGACTAGGACACAAGAGACCCAGTACTTC; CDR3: CASSGTRTQETQYF
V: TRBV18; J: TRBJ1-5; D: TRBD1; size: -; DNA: TGTGCCAGCTCATCGGGACAGTCTAGCAATCAGCCCCAGCATTTT; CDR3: CASSSGQSSNQPQHF
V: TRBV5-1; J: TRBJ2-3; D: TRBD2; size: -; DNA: TGCGCCAGCAAGGCGGGACTAGCGGGGACCCACACAGATACGCAGTATTTT; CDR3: CASKAGLAGTHTDTQYF
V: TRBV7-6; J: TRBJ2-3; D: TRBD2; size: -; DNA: TGTGCCAGCAGCCCCTCTAGCGGGGACACAGATACGCAGTATTTT; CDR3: CASSPSSGDTDTQYF
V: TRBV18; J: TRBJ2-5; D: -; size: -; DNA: TGTGCCAGCTCACCAGGGTCGGGGGAAGAGACCCAGTACTTC; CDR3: CASSPGSGEETQYF
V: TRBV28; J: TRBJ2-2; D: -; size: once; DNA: TGTGCCAGCAGTTTACCTCTAGAGGCCGGGGAGCTGTTTTTT; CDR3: CASSLPLEAGELFF
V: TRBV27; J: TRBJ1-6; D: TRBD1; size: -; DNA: TGTGCCACCACCCGGGACAGGGAATTTAGTTTTGGATCACCCCTCCACTTT; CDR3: CATTRDREFSFGSPLHF
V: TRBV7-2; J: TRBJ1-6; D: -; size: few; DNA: TGTGCCAGCAGCCGCCGGAGCTCTAATTCACCCCTCCACTTT; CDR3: CASSRRSSNSPLHF
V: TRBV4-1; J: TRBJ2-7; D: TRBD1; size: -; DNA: TGCGCCAGCAGCCAGGGAGGGACAGGGGGTCTCTACGAGCAGTACTTC; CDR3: CASSQGGTGGLYEQYF
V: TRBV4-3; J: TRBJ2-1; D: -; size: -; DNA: TGCGCCAGCAGCCAAGAGGTCGGGGGCTACAATGAGCAGTTCTTC; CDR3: CASSQEVGGYNEQFF
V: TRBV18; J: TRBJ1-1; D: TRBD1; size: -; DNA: TGTGCCAGCTCACTAACAGGGGGCTGGAACACTGAAGCTTTCTTT; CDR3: CASSLTGGWNTEAFF
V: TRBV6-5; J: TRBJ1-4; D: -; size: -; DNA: TGTGCCAGCACTAAAGGGGGATCAGATGAAAAACTGTTTTTT; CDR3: CASTKGGSDEKLFF
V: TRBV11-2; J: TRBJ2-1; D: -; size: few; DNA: TGTGCCAGCAGCTTAGACAGTCAAAGCTCCTACAATGAGCAGTTCTTC; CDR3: CASSLDSQSSYNEQFF
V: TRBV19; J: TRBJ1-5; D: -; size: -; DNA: TGTGCCAGTAGTATAGATTGGCAGGGGAGCAATCAGCCCCAGCATTTT; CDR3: CASSIDWQGSNQPQHF
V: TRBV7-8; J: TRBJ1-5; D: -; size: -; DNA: TGTGCCAGCAGCTTAGAGTCCGGGACACCCCATCAGCCCCAGCATTTT; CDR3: CASSLESGTPHQPQHF
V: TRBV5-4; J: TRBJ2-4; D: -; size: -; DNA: TGTGCCAGCAGCTTGGCGGAGGGGGCGAGGGGAAACATTCAGTACTTC; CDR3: CASSLAEGARGNIQYF
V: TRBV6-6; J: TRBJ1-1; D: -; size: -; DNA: TGTGCCAGCAGTTACCAGACCCCCCGGACTCTTGAAGCTTTCTTT; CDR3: CASSYQTPRTLEAFF